These 6 T cell receptor beta chains originate from one sample sequenced in a study of cytomegalovirus exposure and HLA in healthy donors. The PCR had 60 Vbeta and 13 Jbeta primers. The repertoire was sequenced with immunoSEQ multiplex PCR; TCRdb's copy has only in-frame clones and lacks some. Of about 160,000 clones in the sample, approximately 81% were seen once. The sequenced sample was PBMCs. These receptors came from a man in his fifties in good health and CMV-seropositive.

The CDR3 DNA sequence: TGCGCCAGCAGCCTCAGTGGGACTAGCGGGGGAGTAGATACGCAGTATTTT. Translating it yields CASSLSGTSGGVDTQYF. The genes are TRBV4-1 and TRBJ2-3; 14 bases are a match to TRBD2. This CDR3 comprises 17 residues. CDR1 is MGHRA and CDR2 is YSYEKL in the germline V gene. The V segment lost 4 bases and the J segment 5 bases; nucleotides outside the gene matches: 8.

The CDR3 is CASSLTGQGALGEKLFF. The CDR3 DNA reads as TGCGCCAGCAGCTTGACGGGACAGGGGGCGCTCGGTGAAAAACTGTTTTTT. The chain has TRBV5-1 and TRBJ1-4; 12 bases align to TRBD1. The CDR3 extends over 17 amino acids. Trimming removed 1 base from V and 7 bases from J; junction bases left unmatched: 8. The germline CDR1 and CDR2 sequences are SGHRS and YFSETQ.

The V gene is TRBV18, the J gene TRBJ1-3, with no clear D. The V gene lost 2 bases and the J gene lost 4 bases, with 6 bases spanning the gap. The CDR3 is made up of 13 amino acids. Germline assignment: CDR1 KGHSH and CDR2 LQKENI. The CDR3 nucleotides read TGTGCCAGCTCACCAATCGAGGGAAACACCATATATTTT. Protein sequence: CASSPIEGNTIYF.

The chain employs TRBV6-1 and TRBJ1-5; D unclear. CDR1 and CDR2 from the germline V gene are MNHNS and SASEGT. V was cut by 3 bases and J by 3 bases, with 9 bases left in between. This CDR3 contains 14 residues. The CDR3 protein is CASSDGGYNQPQHF. CDR3 nucleotide sequence: TGTGCCAGCAGTGATGGCGGATACAATCAGCCCCAGCATTTT.

This clone has only a few counts. The rearrangement links TRBV6-5 to TRBJ2-4; a weak D match, TRBD2 (6 bases). CDR3 length equals 13 residues. Germline values: CDR1 MNHEY, CDR2 SVGAGI. V gave up 9 bases and J gave up 6 bases, with 15 bases separating them. CDR3 amino acids: CASSNPGGNIQYF. The CDR3 DNA sequence: TGTGCCAGTAGTAACCCCGGGGGAAACATTCAGTACTTC.

The chain recombines TRBV6-5 with TRBJ2-5; no clear D. The germline CDR1 and CDR2 sequences are MNHEY and SVGAGI. The germline V and J ends were trimmed by 5 bases and 1 base, with 8 bases remaining between them. This CDR3 is 13 amino acids long. The CDR3 DNA is TGTGCCAGCAGTCTACCCGGCCAAGAGACCCAGTACTTC. Its protein product is CASSLPGQETQYF.